These 14 T cell receptor beta chains originate from one sample sequenced in a study of T cells expressing NK-cell markers. TCRdb processed the 5' RACE reads again and assigns one entry to each CDR3 protein, with no DNA. Here the sample table reports 300,000 to 450,000 distinct CDR3 sequences. Material: blood T cells: a sorted CD56 or NKG2C T cell subset, CD4+ or CD8+ T cells, or bulk PBMC T cells (not recorded which). The receptors derive from a man between 18 and 69 years old in good health.

The rearrangement uses TRBV20-1 and TRBJ2-7; TCRdb names TRBD1, which stays unverified in the absence of DNA. Germline V CDR1 and CDR2: DFQATT, SNEGSKA (reference sequence). CDR3 length equals 15 residues. The CDR3 protein is CSAGGGQRSSYEQYF.

The chain uses TRBV27 and TRBJ2-2. The CDR3 length is 18 residues. Germline V lookup: CDR1 MNHEY, CDR2 SMNVEV (reference sequence). The CDR3 loop reads CASSLNPTLLGDTGELFF.

This chain links TRBV6-1 with TRBJ2-5; TCRdb's D call, TRBD1, is unchecked because there is no DNA. CDR3 length: 16 amino acids. Germline V gene lookup returns CDR1 MNHNS and CDR2 SASEGT. The CDR3 here is CASGETLPRAWETQYF.

The genes are TRBV7-9 and TRBJ2-5; TCRdb's assignment of TRBD1 cannot be checked, as there is no DNA. Germline CDR1 is SEHNR and CDR2 is FQNEAQ (reference sequence). This CDR3 has 16 residues. CDR3: CASSLGRGGPQETQYF.

The rearrangement uses TRBV3-1 and TRBJ2-1; TCRdb gives TRBD2 as the D gene, but with no DNA this cannot be confirmed. Germline V CDR1 and CDR2: LGHDT, YNNKEL (reference sequence). CDR3 length: 16 amino acids. This CDR3 is CASSQDGTSPYNEQFF.

This chain connects TRBV2 to TRBJ2-5. Germline CDR1 is SNHLY and CDR2 is FYNNEI. The CDR3 contains 14 residues. CDR3 loop: CASSKRGSQETQYF.

This chain connects TRBV20-1 to TRBJ1-1. This CDR3 spans 14 amino acids. Germline-derived CDR1 and CDR2 are DFQATT and SNEGSKA (reference sequence). The CDR3 spells CSASGLLMNTEAFF.

The chain links TRBV6-1 to TRBJ2-7; TCRdb's D call of TRBD1 is untestable without DNA. The CDR3 spans 15 residues. Germline assignment: CDR1 MNHNS and CDR2 SASEGT. The CDR3 is CASSTPGQGFYEQYF.

The chain recombines TRBV27 with TRBJ2-6; TCRdb picks TRBD1, but there is no DNA to check that call. Germline values: CDR1 MNHEY, CDR2 SMNVEV (reference sequence). The CDR3 length is 18 residues. The CDR3 reads CASRPAGAPLSGANVLTF. Supplemented by reference TRBV27 and TRBJ2-6, the full variable domain reads EAQVTQNPRYLITVTGKKLTVTCSQNMNHEYMSWYRQDPGLGLRQIYYSMNVEVTDKGDVPEGYKVSRKEKRNFPLILESPSPNQTSLYFCASRPAGAPLSGANVLTFGAGSRLTVL.

This sequence joins TRBV5-1 and TRBJ2-2; TCRdb indicates TRBD2, and absent DNA this call remains unverified. The length of the CDR3 is 16 residues. The germline V gene encodes CDR1 SGHRS and CDR2 YFSETQ. CDR3 residues: CASSLSGLAGTGELFF.

The rearrangement joins TRBV24-1 to TRBJ2-2; there is no DNA to check the TCRdb D call of TRBD1. This CDR3 comprises 19 residues. The V gene's germline CDR1 is KGHDR and CDR2 SFDVKD. This chain's CDR3 is CATSDPIGARDLNTGELFF.

The gene calls are TRBV20-1 and TRBJ2-6; TCRdb selects TRBD1, and the lack of DNA leaves this call unchecked. This CDR3 region has 19 residues. The germline gives CDR1 DFQATT, CDR2 SNEGSKA (reference sequence). The CDR3 sequence: CSARAGKQTTHSGANVLTF.

V usage is TRBV3-1 and J usage is TRBJ1-2; the D call of TRBD1 rests on TCRdb alone, since no DNA is present to check it. The length of the CDR3 is 14 residues. Per the germline V gene, CDR1 is LGHDT and CDR2 is YNNKEL (reference sequence). The chain's CDR3 is CASSRPGGTYGYTF. Filled out from reference TRBV3-1 and TRBJ1-2, the complete variable domain reads DTAVSQTPKYLVTQMGNDKSIKCEQNLGHDTMYWYKQDSKKFLKIMFSYNNKELIINETVPNRFSPKSPDKAHLNLHINSLELGDSAVYFCASSRPGGTYGYTFGSGTRLTVV.

The chain recombines TRBV7-2 with TRBJ2-3. This CDR3 region has 14 residues. Germline CDR1 is SGHTA and CDR2 is FQGNSA. This CDR3 reads CASSFDLGTDTQYF.